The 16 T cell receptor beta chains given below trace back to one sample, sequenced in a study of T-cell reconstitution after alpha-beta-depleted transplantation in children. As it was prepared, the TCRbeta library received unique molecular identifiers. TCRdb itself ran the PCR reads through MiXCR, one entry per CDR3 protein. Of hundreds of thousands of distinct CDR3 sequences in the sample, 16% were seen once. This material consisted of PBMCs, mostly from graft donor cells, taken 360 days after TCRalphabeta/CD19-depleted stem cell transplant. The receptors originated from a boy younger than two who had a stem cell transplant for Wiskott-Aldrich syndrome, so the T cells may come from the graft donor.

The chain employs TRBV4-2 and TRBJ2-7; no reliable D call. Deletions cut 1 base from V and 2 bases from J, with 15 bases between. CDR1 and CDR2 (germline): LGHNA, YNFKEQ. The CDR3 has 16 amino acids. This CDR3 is CASSQGSIDPTYEQYF. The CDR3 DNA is TGTGCCAGCAGCCAAGGGAGTATCGACCCTACCTACGAGCAGTACTTC.

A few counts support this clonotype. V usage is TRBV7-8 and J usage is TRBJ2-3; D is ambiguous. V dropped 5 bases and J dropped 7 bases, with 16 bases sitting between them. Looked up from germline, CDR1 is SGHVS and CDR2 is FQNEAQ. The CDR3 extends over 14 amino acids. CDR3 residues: CASSERFPGNTQYF. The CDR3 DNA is TGTGCCAGCAGCGAAAGATTCCCCGGCAATACGCAGTATTTT.

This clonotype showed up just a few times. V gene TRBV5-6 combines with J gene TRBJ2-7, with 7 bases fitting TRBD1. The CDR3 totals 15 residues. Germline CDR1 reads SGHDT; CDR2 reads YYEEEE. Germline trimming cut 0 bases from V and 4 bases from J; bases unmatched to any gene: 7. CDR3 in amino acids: CASSLAEGAPYEQYF. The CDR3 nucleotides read TGTGCCAGCAGCTTGGCCGAGGGGGCCCCATACGAGCAGTACTTC.

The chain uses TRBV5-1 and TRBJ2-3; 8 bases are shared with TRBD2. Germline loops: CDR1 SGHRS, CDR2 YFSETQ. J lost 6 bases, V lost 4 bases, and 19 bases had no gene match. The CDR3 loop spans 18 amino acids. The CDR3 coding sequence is TGCGCCAGCAGCAGATGGGAGGGGCGGGGGGCCTTCGTGGATACGCAGTATTTT. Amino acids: CASSRWEGRGAFVDTQYF. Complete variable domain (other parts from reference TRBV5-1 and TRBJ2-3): KAGVTQTPRYLIKTRGQQVTLSCSPISGHRSVSWYQQTPGQGLQFLFEYFSETQRNKGNFPGRFSGRQFSNSRSEMNVSTLELGDSALYLCASSRWEGRGAFVDTQYFGPGTRLTVL.

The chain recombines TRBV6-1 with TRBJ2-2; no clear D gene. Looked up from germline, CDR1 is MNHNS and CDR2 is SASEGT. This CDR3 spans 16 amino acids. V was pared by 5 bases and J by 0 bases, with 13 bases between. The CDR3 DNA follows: TGTGCCAGCAGTCTCCTACCTAGGTCGAACACCGGGGAGCTGTTTTTT. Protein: CASSLLPRSNTGELFF.

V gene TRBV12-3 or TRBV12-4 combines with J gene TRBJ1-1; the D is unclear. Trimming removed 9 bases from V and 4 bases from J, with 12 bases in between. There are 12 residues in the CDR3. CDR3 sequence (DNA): TGTGCCAGTACCTTAGAGAGCACTGAAGCTTTCTTT. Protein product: CASTLESTEAFF.

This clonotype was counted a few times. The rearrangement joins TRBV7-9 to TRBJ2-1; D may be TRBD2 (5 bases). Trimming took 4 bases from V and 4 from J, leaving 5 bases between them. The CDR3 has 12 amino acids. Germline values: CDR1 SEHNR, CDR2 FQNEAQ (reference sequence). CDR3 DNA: TGTGCCAGCAGCTCGGGGTACAATGAGCAGTTCTTC. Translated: CASSSGYNEQFF.

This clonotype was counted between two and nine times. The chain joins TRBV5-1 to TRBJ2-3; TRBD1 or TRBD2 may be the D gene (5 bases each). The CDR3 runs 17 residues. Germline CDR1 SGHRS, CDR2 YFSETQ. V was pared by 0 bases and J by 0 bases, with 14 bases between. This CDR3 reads CASSLALTGLSTDTQYF. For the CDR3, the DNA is TGCGCCAGCAGCTTGGCTCTCACAGGACTTAGCACAGATACGCAGTATTTT.

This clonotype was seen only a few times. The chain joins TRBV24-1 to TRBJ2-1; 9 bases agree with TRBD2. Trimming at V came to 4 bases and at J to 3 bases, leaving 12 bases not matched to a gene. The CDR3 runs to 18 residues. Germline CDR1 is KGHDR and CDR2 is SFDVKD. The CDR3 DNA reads TGTGCCACCAGTGACCCGTTCGCTAGCGGGGTTTACTACAATGAGCAGTTCTTC. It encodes CATSDPFASGVYYNEQFF.

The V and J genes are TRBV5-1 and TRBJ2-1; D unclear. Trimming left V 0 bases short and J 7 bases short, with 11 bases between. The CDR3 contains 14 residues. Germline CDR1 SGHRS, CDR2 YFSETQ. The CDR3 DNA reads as TGCGCCAGCAGCTTGGGTGGTCCCGGGAATGAGCAGTTCTTC. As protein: CASSLGGPGNEQFF.

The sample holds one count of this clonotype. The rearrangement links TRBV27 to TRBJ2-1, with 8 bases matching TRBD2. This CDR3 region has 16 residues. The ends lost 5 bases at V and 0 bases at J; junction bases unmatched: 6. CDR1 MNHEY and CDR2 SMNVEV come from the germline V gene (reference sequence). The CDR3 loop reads CASSGVGLASYNEQFF. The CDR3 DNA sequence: TGTGCCAGCAGTGGAGTTGGACTAGCCTCCTACAATGAGCAGTTCTTC.

The CDR3 is CASSLRNARGAPDTQYF. CDR3 nucleotide sequence: TGTGCCAGCAGTTTAAGAAACGCTAGGGGGGCCCCAGATACGCAGTATTTT. V gene TRBV28 combines with J gene TRBJ2-3; D may be TRBD1 or TRBD2 (6 bases each). The CDR3 extends over 17 amino acids. Trimming took off 2 bases at V and 4 bases at J, with 19 bases between the two ends. CDR1 is MDHEN and CDR2 is SYDVKM in the germline V gene.

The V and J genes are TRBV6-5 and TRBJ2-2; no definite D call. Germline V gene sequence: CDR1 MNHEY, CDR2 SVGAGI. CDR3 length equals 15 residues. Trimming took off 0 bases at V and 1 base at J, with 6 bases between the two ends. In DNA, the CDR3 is TGTGCCAGCAGTTACTCGAAAATGAACACCGGGGAGCTGTTTTTT. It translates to CASSYSKMNTGELFF.

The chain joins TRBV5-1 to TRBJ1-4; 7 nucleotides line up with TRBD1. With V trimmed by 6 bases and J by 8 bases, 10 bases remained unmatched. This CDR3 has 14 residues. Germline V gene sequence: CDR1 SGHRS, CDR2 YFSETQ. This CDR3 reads CASTPRDSMEKLFF. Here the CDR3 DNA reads TGCGCCAGCACCCCCCGGGACAGTATGGAAAAACTGTTTTTT. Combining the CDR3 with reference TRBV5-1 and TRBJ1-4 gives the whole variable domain KAGVTQTPRYLIKTRGQQVTLSCSPISGHRSVSWYQQTPGQGLQFLFEYFSETQRNKGNFPGRFSGRQFSNSRSEMNVSTLELGDSALYLCASTPRDSMEKLFFGSGTQLSVL.

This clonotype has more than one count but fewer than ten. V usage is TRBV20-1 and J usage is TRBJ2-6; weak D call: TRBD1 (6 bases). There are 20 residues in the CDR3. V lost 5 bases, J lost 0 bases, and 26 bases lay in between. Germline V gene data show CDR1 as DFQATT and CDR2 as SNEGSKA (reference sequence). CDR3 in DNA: TGCAGTGCTCCATCAGGGCGACAGGTCATCAAGGGCTCTGGGGCCAACGTCCTGACTTTC. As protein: CSAPSGRQVIKGSGANVLTF.

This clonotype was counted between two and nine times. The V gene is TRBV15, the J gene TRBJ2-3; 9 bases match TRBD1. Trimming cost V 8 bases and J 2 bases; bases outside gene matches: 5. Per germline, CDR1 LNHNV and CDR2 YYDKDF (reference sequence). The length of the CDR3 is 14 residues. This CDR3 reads CATLDRGYTDTQYF. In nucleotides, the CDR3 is TGTGCCACCCTAGACAGGGGGTACACAGATACGCAGTATTTT.